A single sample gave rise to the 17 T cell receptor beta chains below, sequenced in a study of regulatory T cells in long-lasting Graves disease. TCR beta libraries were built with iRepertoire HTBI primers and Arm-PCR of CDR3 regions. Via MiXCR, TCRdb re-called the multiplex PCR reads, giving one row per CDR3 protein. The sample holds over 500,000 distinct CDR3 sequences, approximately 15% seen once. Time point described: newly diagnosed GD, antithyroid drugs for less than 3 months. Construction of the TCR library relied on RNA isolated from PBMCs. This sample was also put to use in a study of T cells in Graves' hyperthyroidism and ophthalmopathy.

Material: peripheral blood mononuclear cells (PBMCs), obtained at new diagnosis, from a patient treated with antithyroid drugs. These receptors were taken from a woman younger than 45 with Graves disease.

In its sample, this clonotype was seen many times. The CDR3 sequence is CASSLSGPSYEQYF. The CDR3, as DNA: TGTGCCAGCAGCCTTAGCGGACCTTCCTACGAGCAGTACTTC. This chain uses TRBV11-3 with TRBJ2-7, with a tentative D call TRBD2 (6 bases). The CDR3 sequence is 14 residues long. Trimming shortened V by 5 bases and J by 1 base, and 12 bases separated the two germline ends. Germline V gene data show CDR1 as SGHNT and CDR2 as YENEEA.

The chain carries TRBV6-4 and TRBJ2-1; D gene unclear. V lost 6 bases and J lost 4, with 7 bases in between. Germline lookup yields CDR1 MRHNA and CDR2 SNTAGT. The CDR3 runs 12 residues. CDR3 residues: CASRTLYNEQFF. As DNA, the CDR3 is TGTGCCAGCAGGACACTATACAATGAGCAGTTCTTC.

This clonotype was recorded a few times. The CDR3 protein is CASRSMAERPQHF. DNA for the CDR3: TGTGCCAGCAGATCTATGGCCGAGCGGCCCCAGCATTTT. The genes are TRBV28 and TRBJ1-5, with D unresolved. The V gene's germline CDR1 is MDHEN and CDR2 SYDVKM. The CDR3 sequence is 13 residues long. Trimming took 6 bases from V and 9 from J, leaving 15 bases between them.

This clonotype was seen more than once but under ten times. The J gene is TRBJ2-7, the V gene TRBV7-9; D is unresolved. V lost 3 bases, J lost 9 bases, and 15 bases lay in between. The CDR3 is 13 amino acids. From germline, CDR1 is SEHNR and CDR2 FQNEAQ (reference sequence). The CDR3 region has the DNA TGTGCCAGCAGCTTTTCATTGGAATCGGGGCAGTACTTC. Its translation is CASSFSLESGQYF.

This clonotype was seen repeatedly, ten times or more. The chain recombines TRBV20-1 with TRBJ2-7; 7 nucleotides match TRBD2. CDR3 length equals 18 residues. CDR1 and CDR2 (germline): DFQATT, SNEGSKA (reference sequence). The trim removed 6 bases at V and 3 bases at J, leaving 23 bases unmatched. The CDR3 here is CSAATTAILRGRDYEQYF. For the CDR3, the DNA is TGCAGTGCCGCGACGACAGCGATCCTTCGGGGGAGGGACTACGAGCAGTACTTC.

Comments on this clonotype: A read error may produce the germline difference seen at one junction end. The CDR3 DNA reads TGTGCCAGCAGGGCGACGAACACCGGGGAGCTGCTTTTT. Amino acids: CASRATNTGELLF. The chain combines TRBV2 with TRBJ2-2, with D possibly matching TRBD2 (5 bases). The CDR3 sequence is 13 residues long. Germline-derived CDR1 and CDR2 are SNHLY and FYNNEI.

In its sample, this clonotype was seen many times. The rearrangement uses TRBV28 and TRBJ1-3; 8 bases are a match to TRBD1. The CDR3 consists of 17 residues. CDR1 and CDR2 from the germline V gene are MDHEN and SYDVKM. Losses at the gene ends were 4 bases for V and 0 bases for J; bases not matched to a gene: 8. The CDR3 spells CASSSPGGSDSGNTIYF. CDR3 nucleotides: TGTGCCAGCAGTTCTCCAGGGGGCTCAGACTCTGGAAACACCATATATTTT.

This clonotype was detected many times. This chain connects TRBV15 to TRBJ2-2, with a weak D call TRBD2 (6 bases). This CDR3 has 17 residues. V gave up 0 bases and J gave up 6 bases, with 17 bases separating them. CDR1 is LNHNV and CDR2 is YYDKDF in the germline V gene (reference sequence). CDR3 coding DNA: TGTGCCACCAGCAGAGATTTAAGTGGCGGGGTGGCCGGGGAGCTGTTTTTT. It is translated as CATSRDLSGGVAGELFF. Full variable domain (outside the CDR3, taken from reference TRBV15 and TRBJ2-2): DAMVIQNPRYQVTQFGKPVTLSCSQTLNHNVMYWYQQKSSQAPKLLFHYYDKDFNNEADTPDNFQSRRPNTSFCFLDIRSPGLGDTAMYLCATSRDLSGGVAGELFFGEGSRLTVL.

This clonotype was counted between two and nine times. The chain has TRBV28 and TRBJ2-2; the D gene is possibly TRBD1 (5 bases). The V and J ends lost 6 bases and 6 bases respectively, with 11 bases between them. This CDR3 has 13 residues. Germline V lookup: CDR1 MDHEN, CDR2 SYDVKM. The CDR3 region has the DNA TGTGCCAGCAGCGTAGGGGTTCCCGGGGAGCTGTTTTTT. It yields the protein CASSVGVPGELFF.

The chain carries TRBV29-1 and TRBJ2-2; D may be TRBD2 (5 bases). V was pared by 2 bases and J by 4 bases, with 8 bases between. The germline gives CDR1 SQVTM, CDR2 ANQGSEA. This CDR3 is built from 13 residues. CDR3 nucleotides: TGCAGCGTTGAATCGGGATTCACCGGGGAGCTGTTTTTT. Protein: CSVESGFTGELFF.

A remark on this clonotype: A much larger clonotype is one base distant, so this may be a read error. The CDR3 DNA follows: TGTGCCAGCAGCTGGCGAGGGGACGTGGGCTACATCTTC. Translated: CASSWRGDVGYIF. The chain carries TRBV7-9 and TRBJ1-2; a weak D match, TRBD1 (5 bases). CDR1 is SEHNR, CDR2 FQNEAQ, per germline (reference sequence). This CDR3 comprises 13 residues.

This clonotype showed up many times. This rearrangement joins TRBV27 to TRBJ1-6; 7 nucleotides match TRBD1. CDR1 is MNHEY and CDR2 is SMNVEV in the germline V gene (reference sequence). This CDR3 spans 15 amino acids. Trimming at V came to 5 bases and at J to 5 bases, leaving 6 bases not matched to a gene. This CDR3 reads CASSPTGLNNSPLHF. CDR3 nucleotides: TGTGCCAGCAGTCCGACAGGGTTGAATAATTCACCCCTCCACTTT.

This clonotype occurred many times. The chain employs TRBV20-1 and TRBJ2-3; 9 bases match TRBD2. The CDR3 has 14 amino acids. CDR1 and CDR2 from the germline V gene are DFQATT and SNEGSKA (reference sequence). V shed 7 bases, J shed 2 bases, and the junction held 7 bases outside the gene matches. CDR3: CSVTTSGYTDTQYF. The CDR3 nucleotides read TGCAGTGTCACGACTAGCGGATACACAGATACGCAGTATTTT.

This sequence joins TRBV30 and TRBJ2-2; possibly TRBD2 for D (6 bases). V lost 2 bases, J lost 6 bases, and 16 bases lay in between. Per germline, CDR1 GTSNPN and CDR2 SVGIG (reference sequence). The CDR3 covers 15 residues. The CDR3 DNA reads TGTGCCTGGAGTCTCGGGAGAAGGACCGCCGGGGAGCTGTTTTTT. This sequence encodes CAWSLGRRTAGELFF.

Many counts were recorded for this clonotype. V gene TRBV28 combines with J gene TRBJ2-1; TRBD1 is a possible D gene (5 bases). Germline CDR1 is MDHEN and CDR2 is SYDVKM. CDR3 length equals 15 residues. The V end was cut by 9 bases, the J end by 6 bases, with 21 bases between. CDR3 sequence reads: CASLSSLRGSNEQFF. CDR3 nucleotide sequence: TGTGCCAGTCTATCTAGTCTAAGGGGAAGCAATGAGCAGTTCTTC.

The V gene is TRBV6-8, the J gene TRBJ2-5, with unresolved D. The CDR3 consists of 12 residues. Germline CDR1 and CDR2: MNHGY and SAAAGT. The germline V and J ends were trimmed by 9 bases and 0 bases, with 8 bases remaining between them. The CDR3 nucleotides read TGTGCCAGTTTAGAGTACCAAGAGACCCAGTACTTC. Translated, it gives CASLEYQETQYF.

The CDR3 DNA is TGTGCCAGTAGTATTCAGGGATCACAGGCTGGCTACACCTTC. Amino acid sequence: CASSIQGSQAGYTF. The V call is TRBV19, the J call TRBJ1-2; D is perhaps TRBD1 (5 bases). The CDR3 runs 14 residues. The germline V gene has CDR1 LNHDA and CDR2 SQIVND (reference sequence). Trimming pared 3 bases from V and 7 bases from J, leaving 15 bases between.